This T cell receptor (beta chain) stems from a study of human T cells and chemical hapten exposure. Overall study: Patients, predominantly female, presented with alopecia areata, totalis or universalis. Among samples, TCR yields varied mainly because of small differences in pooled library volume. The study, taken as a whole, reports: Clustering by CDR3 similarity yielded significantly more large clusters from expanded TCRs than controls. With DPC sensitization, TCRs exceeding 1 in 1000 frequency showed no change.

Germline V gene lookup returns CDR1 SGHNT and CDR2 YYREEE (reference sequence). The length of the CDR3 is 14 residues. The V and J ends lost 0 bases and 8 bases respectively, with 14 bases between them. Indicated time point: patch test 1, 2 weeks after DPC sensitization. The treatment was: therapeutic diphenylcyclopropenone sensitization with weekly scalp DPC. TCRdb reprocessed the RACE reads with MiXCR, giving one entry per CDR3 protein. This repertoire shows roughly 72,000 distinct CDR3 sequences, about 9.3% found once; its top ten account for 1.1% to 1.5%. This clonotype was observed many times. Its target is unknown.

The chain recombines TRBV5-4 with TRBJ1-2; D perhaps matches TRBD1 (5 bases). The receptor was isolated from a woman in her 50s with alopecia areata. Some clones in this sample may be carry-over from other donors' samples. This specimen was whole blood, taken in connection with sensitization to the hapten diphenylcyclopropenone (DPC). The CDR3 here is CASSLAQGAGGYTF. As DNA, the CDR3 is TGTGCCAGCAGCTTGGCCCAGGGCGCGGGGGGCTACACCTTC.